A selection of T cell receptor beta chains follows, all from one sample in a study of persistence of HIV-infected CD4 T cells. Profiled with immunoSEQ multiplex PCR; TCRdb holds only in-frame clones, not every one. Among fewer than 35,000 clones, roughly 82% were seen once, and the ten largest hold approximately 6.5%. Their target antigens are unknown. Sequenced here: CD4+ T cells sorted from PBMCs after 18-hour stimulation, sampled from a patient who received antiretroviral therapy. The source of these receptors is an adult woman with HIV who was CMV-seropositive. Each CDR3 is given with its conserved first and last residue. The D gene is left open where the match is weak. Size tells how often a clone was seen (once, few, many) or the class of an expanded clone, and some rows leave it out.

-	TRBV16	TRBJ1-1	-	TGTGCCAGCAGCCAAGGGGTGAACACTGAAGCTTTCTTT	CASSQGVNTEAFF
-	TRBV5-1	TRBJ1-1	-	TGCGCCAGCAGCATGTCCGGGACCCAGGGCACTGAAGCTTTCTTT	CASSMSGTQGTEAFF
-	TRBV7-6	TRBJ2-6	-	TGTGCCAGCAGCTTAGTCGCATACTCTGGGGCCAACGTCCTGACTTTC	CASSLVAYSGANVLTF
TRBD1	TRBV12-3/TRBV12-4	TRBJ2-7	-	TGTGCCAGCAGCTCGGACAGGGACGAGCAGTACTTC	CASSSDRDEQYF
-	TRBV6-5	TRBJ1-2	-	TGTGCCAGCACAAAGTACGAGGGCGCGGACTATGGCTACACCTTC	CASTKYEGADYGYTF
-	TRBV9	TRBJ2-3	-	TGTGCCAGCAGCGCCGGAAACAGGGCCCCGGGTACAGATACGCAGTATTTT	CASSAGNRAPGTDTQYF
TRBD1	TRBV2	TRBJ1-1	few	TGTGCCAGCAGTGAGGCAGGGGGCCTGGTCACTGAAGCTTTCTTT	CASSEAGGLVTEAFF
-	TRBV5-1	TRBJ2-5	-	TGCGCCAGCAGCTTGGGGGGGCAGCAGACCCAGTACTTC	CASSLGGQQTQYF
-	TRBV6-2/TRBV6-3	TRBJ1-1	-	TGTGCCAGCAGTTACGGATGGGTCGGGAGGAACACTGAAGCTTTCTTT	CASSYGWVGRNTEAFF
-	TRBV12-3/TRBV12-4	TRBJ1-1	-	TGTGCCAGCATCATTAACACTGAAGCTTTCTTT	CASIINTEAFF
TRBD1	TRBV19	TRBJ2-7	-	TGTGCCAGTAGTCTAACGGGACAGGCCTACGAGCAGTACTTC	CASSLTGQAYEQYF
-	TRBV5-4	TRBJ2-2	-	TGTGCCAGCAGCTTGAAAGCAAACACCGGGGAGCTGTTTTTT	CASSLKANTGELFF
-	TRBV6-5	TRBJ1-5	few	TGTGCCAGCAGTTACTCTAGTCAGGGAAATCAGCCCCAGCATTTT	CASSYSSQGNQPQHF
-	TRBV5-1	TRBJ2-5	-	TGCGCCAGCAGCTCCGCGACTGGCCCTCAAGAGACCCAGTACTTC	CASSSATGPQETQYF
-	TRBV19	TRBJ2-6	-	TGTGCCAGTACTTTGGAGGGGGCGACGGGGGCCAACGTCCTGACTTTC	CASTLEGATGANVLTF
-	TRBV19	TRBJ2-3	-	TGTGCCAGTAGTATAGGACACACAGATACGCAGTATTTT	CASSIGHTDTQYF
TRBD1	TRBV10-3	TRBJ1-4	-	TGTGCCATCAGTGAGTCGACAGGGGGTCAGGAAAAACTGTTTTTT	CAISESTGGQEKLFF
-	TRBV28	TRBJ2-7	-	TGTGCCAGCAGTTTACCCCAAGGGACGGGGGAGCAGTACTTC	CASSLPQGTGEQYF
TRBD1	TRBV15	TRBJ2-4	-	TGTGCCACCAGCAGACGCGGACAGGGGAAGGCCAAAAACATTCAGTACTTC	CATSRRGQGKAKNIQYF